The 5 T cell receptor beta chains reported below all come from one sample, sequenced in a study of blood T cells in healthy people across ages. Alongside a J-beta primer mix, a sample-barcoded 5' primer served in a second PCR lasting about 7 to 11 cycles. One entry per CDR3 protein results from TCRdb running MiXCR on the 5' RACE reads. The data contain around 500,000 distinct CDR3 sequences, under 55% of them singletons. The sample was blood. These TCRs come from a man older than 75 in good health.

The chain links TRBV20-1 to TRBJ2-3; D is unresolved. The V end was cut by 0 bases, the J end by 0 bases, with 19 bases between. CDR1 and CDR2 (germline): DFQATT, SNEGSKA (reference sequence). The CDR3 sequence is 18 residues long. The DNA of the CDR3 is TGCAGTGCTAGAGATAGTGGTCGGCCAGAGCCTAGCACAGATACGCAGTATTTT. As protein: CSARDSGRPEPSTDTQYF.

This clonotype appeared many times. Written as DNA, the CDR3 is TGTGCCAGCAACCAGGGGGGACTAGCGGGAGGTTACGAGCAGTACTTC. It is translated as CASNQGGLAGGYEQYF. The chain carries TRBV28 and TRBJ2-7; 15 bases are shared with TRBD2. Looked up from germline, CDR1 is MDHEN and CDR2 is SYDVKM. The length of the CDR3 is 16 residues. Trimming cost V 7 bases and J 4 bases; bases outside gene matches: 8.

This clonotype was seen a few times. The chain uses TRBV7-2 and TRBJ1-2; 12 nucleotides align to TRBD1. The CDR3 has 14 residues. The junction had 3 bases not matched to a gene; V was cut back by 6 bases and J by 4 bases. CDR1 and CDR2 (germline): SGHTA, FQGNSA. The CDR3 protein is CASRSGQGAYGYTF. CDR3 nucleotides: TGTGCCAGCAGATCGGGACAGGGGGCCTATGGCTACACCTTC. Filled out from reference TRBV7-2 and TRBJ1-2, the complete variable domain reads GAGVSQSPSNKVTEKGKDVELRCDPISGHTALYWYRQSLGQGLEFLIYFQGNSAPDKSGLPSDRFSAERTGGSVSTLTIQRTQQEDSAVYLCASRSGQGAYGYTFGSGTRLTVV.

This clonotype was seen ten or more times. J is TRBJ1-4 and V is TRBV6-6; D gene ambiguous. V lost 0 bases to trimming and J lost 11 bases, with 7 bases between them. The CDR3 has 12 residues. Looked up from germline, CDR1 is MNHNY and CDR2 is SVGAGI (reference sequence). CDR3 bases: TGTGCCAGCAGTTACTCCAGCGATAAACTGTTTTTT. It is translated as CASSYSSDKLFF.

This clonotype came up a few times. V is TRBV24-1 and J is TRBJ2-5; possible D gene TRBD2, 7 bases. The germline CDR1 and CDR2 sequences are KGHDR and SFDVKD. V lost 4 bases, J lost 3 bases, and 14 bases lay in between. This CDR3 comprises 15 residues. This CDR3 is CATSEVTGREETQYF. In DNA form, the CDR3 reads TGTGCCACCAGTGAAGTTACAGGGAGGGAAGAGACCCAGTACTTC.